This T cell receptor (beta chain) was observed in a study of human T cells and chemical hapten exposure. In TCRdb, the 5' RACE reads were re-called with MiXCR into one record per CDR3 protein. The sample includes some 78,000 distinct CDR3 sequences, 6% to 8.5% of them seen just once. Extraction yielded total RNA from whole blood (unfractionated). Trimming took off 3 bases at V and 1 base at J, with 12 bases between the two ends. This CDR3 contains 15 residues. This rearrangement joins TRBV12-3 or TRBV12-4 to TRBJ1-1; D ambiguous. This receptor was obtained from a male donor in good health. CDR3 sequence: CASSFSRLANTEAFF. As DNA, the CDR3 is TGTGCCAGCAGTTTTTCGAGGCTGGCGAACACTGAAGCTTTCTTT.